The 31 T cell receptor beta chains below come from one sample, sequenced in a study of CD8+ T cells in alopecia areata. Once RNA had been extracted, it was reverse transcribed into cDNA to act as the sequencing template. Produced via immunoSEQ multiplex PCR; TCRdb's table is partial and in-frame only. The sample carries roughly 65,000 clones, approximately 46% recorded once. The specimen comprised CD8+ T cells sorted from blood, sampled at week 0. The receptors were gathered from a human donor with alopecia areata.

This clone turned up a few times. V gene TRBV10-3 combines with J gene TRBJ2-4; 7 nucleotides line up with TRBD2. CDR3 length: 15 amino acids. Germline assignment: CDR1 ENHRY and CDR2 SYGVKD. The trim removed 2 bases at V and 6 bases at J, leaving 7 bases unmatched. CDR3 DNA sequence: TGTGCCATCAGTGAGCGGGGGGACGCTGCAAACATTCAGTACTTC. As protein: CAISERGDAANIQYF.

V gene TRBV7-6 combines with J gene TRBJ2-7, with a weak D call TRBD2 (6 bases). The CDR3 spans 13 residues. Deletions cut 5 bases from V and 6 bases from J, with 14 bases between. CDR1 is SGHVS and CDR2 is FNYEAQ in the germline V gene. CDR3 nucleotides: TGTGCCAGCAGCGCCGGGGGAGGCGGCGAGCAGTACTTC. It yields the protein CASSAGGGGEQYF.

The CDR3 loop is CSVVVGVGEQYF. CDR3 sequence (DNA): TGCAGCGTTGTGGTAGGGGTGGGCGAGCAGTACTTC. V gene TRBV29-1 combines with J gene TRBJ2-7, with D perhaps matching TRBD1 (5 bases). Germline CDR1 reads SQVTM; CDR2 reads ANQGSEA. V dropped 4 bases and J dropped 6 bases, with 13 bases sitting between them. This CDR3 has 12 amino acids.

This sequence joins TRBV7-9 and TRBJ1-2; 8 nucleotides match TRBD1. V lost 1 base to trimming and J lost 5 bases; unmatched junction nucleotides: 0. This CDR3 has 13 amino acids. Germline V CDR1 and CDR2: SEHNR, FQNEAQ (reference sequence). DNA of the CDR3: TGTGCCAGCAGCTTAGGGACAGGGTATGGCTACACCTTC. Translating it yields CASSLGTGYGYTF.

Written as DNA, the CDR3 is TGTGCCACCGCCGGCAGGGCAGGGAGGAGGGAGACCCAGTACTTC. Translating gives CATAGRAGRRETQYF. The chain links TRBV2 to TRBJ2-5, with D maybe TRBD2 (6 bases). Looked up from germline, CDR1 is SNHLY and CDR2 is FYNNEI. V lost 10 bases and J 5 bases, leaving 23 bases between the germline ends. The CDR3 spans 15 residues.

V is TRBV6-1 and J is TRBJ2-7; D might be TRBD1 or TRBD2, each matching 5 bases. The V gene lost 4 bases and the J gene lost 4 bases, with 14 bases spanning the gap. Germline loops: CDR1 MNHNS, CDR2 SASEGT. The CDR3 is 14 amino acids. The CDR3: CASSAAGTVYEQYF. As DNA, the CDR3 is TGTGCCAGCAGTGCGGCCGGGACGGTGTACGAGCAGTACTTC.

The chain employs TRBV7-6 and TRBJ2-5, with D unclear. Trimming removed 5 bases from V and 2 bases from J, with 9 bases in between. This CDR3 has 13 amino acids. Germline V gene lookup returns CDR1 SGHVS and CDR2 FNYEAQ. CDR3 sequence (DNA): TGTGCCAGCAGCCTCAACATACAAGAGACCCAGTACTTC. Protein sequence: CASSLNIQETQYF.

This chain uses TRBV29-1 with TRBJ2-7; D gene ambiguous. The CDR3 is 12 amino acids. Germline CDR1 is SQVTM and CDR2 is ANQGSEA. Trimming stripped 2 bases from V and 6 bases from J, with 11 bases between. The CDR3 spells CSVETEEFEQYF. CDR3 DNA sequence: TGCAGCGTTGAAACTGAGGAGTTCGAGCAGTACTTC.

V and J are TRBV5-1 and TRBJ2-3; 7 positions match TRBD1. The CDR3 is 15 amino acids. Unmatched junction bases numbered 3, after V lost 0 bases and J lost 2 bases. Looked up from germline, CDR1 is SGHRS and CDR2 is YFSETQ. CDR3 DNA: TGCGCCAGCAGCTTGGGACAGGGATACACAGATACGCAGTATTTT. Protein sequence: CASSLGQGYTDTQYF. Full variable domain (remainder filled in from reference TRBV5-1 and TRBJ2-3): KAGVTQTPRYLIKTRGQQVTLSCSPISGHRSVSWYQQTPGQGLQFLFEYFSETQRNKGNFPGRFSGRQFSNSRSEMNVSTLELGDSALYLCASSLGQGYTDTQYFGPGTRLTVL.

This chain links TRBV4-1 with TRBJ2-7; 7 bases align to TRBD1. The CDR3 is 13 amino acids. V lost 4 bases to trimming and J lost 6 bases; unmatched junction nucleotides: 6. Germline-derived CDR1 and CDR2 are MGHRA and YSYEKL. The CDR3 bases are TGCGCCAGCAGCCGCGGACAGGTTGGCGAGCAGTACTTC. Amino acid sequence: CASSRGQVGEQYF.

The CDR3 DNA sequence: TGTGCCAGCAGCTTAGCAACAATCTACGAGCAGTACTTC. It yields the protein CASSLATIYEQYF. The gene calls are TRBV18 and TRBJ2-7; D remains ambiguous. The V gene lost 8 bases and the J gene lost 3 bases, with 14 bases spanning the gap. Looked up from germline, CDR1 is KGHSH and CDR2 is LQKENI. There are 13 residues in the CDR3.

This chain links TRBV19 with TRBJ2-7; D remains ambiguous. Trimming took 3 bases from V and 7 from J, leaving 13 bases between them. Germline CDR1 and CDR2: LNHDA and SQIVND (reference sequence). The CDR3 has 13 residues. This CDR3 reads CASSIRPLWEQYF. The CDR3 DNA reads as TGTGCCAGTAGTATCCGGCCCCTCTGGGAGCAGTACTTC.

This clone appeared a single time. The chain is built from TRBV7-2 and TRBJ2-7; D possibly matches TRBD1 or TRBD2 (5 bases each). The CDR3 consists of 15 residues. V was cut by 6 bases and J by 3 bases, with 18 bases left in between. Germline V gene sequence: CDR1 SGHTA, CDR2 FQGNSA. DNA of the CDR3: TGTGCCAGCAGTCGGACGGGCAGGGAGTACTACGAGCAGTACTTC. Translating it yields CASSRTGREYYEQYF. The variable domain in full, completed from reference TRBV7-2 and TRBJ2-7, reads GAGVSQSPSNKVTEKGKDVELRCDPISGHTALYWYRQSLGQGLEFLIYFQGNSAPDKSGLPSDRFSAERTGGSVSTLTIQRTQQEDSAVYLCASSRTGREYYEQYFGPGTRLTVT.

This rearrangement joins TRBV2 to TRBJ2-7, with 12 bases aligning to TRBD2. Looked up from germline, CDR1 is SNHLY and CDR2 is FYNNEI. Trimming took 3 bases from V and 1 from J; bases not matched to a gene: 1. This CDR3 has 15 residues. CDR3 DNA sequence: TGTGCCAGCAGTGATGGGACTAGCGGGTCCTACGAGCAGTACTTC. The encoded protein is CASSDGTSGSYEQYF.

The sample holds a few counts of this clone. The rearrangement uses TRBV29-1 and TRBJ2-7; D may correspond to TRBD1 or TRBD2 (5 bases each). The CDR3 runs to 11 residues. Germline assignment: CDR1 SQVTM and CDR2 ANQGSEA. V dropped 4 bases and J dropped 9 bases, with 13 bases sitting between them. The CDR3 loop is CSVVGDGLQYF. The CDR3 DNA reads as TGCAGCGTTGTGGGGGACGGATTGCAGTACTTC.

This clone was seen only a few times. The chain couples TRBV6-1 to TRBJ2-1; D perhaps matches TRBD1 (6 bases). This CDR3 is 13 amino acids long. Germline CDR1 and CDR2: MNHNS and SASEGT. V was shortened by 8 bases and J by 3 bases, with 11 bases between the two germline ends. The CDR3 coding sequence is TGTGCCAGCTCATTGGACAGCTACAATGAGCAGTTCTTC. Translated: CASSLDSYNEQFF.

This chain uses TRBV7-9 with TRBJ2-7; 7 nucleotides align to TRBD1. The CDR3 extends over 19 amino acids. Trimming at V came to 5 bases and at J to 4 bases, leaving 23 bases not matched to a gene. CDR1 is SEHNR, CDR2 FQNEAQ, per germline (reference sequence). CDR3 in amino acids: CASSHHKNPSDRDLYEQYF. The CDR3 DNA follows: TGTGCCAGCAGCCACCATAAGAATCCCTCCGACAGGGATCTGTACGAGCAGTACTTC.

A few counts support this clone. The chain is built from TRBV4-2 and TRBJ2-7, with D possibly being TRBD1 or TRBD2 (5 bases each). Germline assignment: CDR1 LGHNA and CDR2 YNFKEQ. The CDR3 is 13 residues long. The V end lost 4 bases, the J end lost 3 bases, and 10 bases lay between the germline ends. CDR3 sequence reads: CASSPGGGYEQYF. CDR3 nucleotides: TGTGCCAGCAGCCCCGGTGGGGGCTACGAGCAGTACTTC.

The gene calls are TRBV29-1 and TRBJ2-7; D perhaps matches TRBD1 (6 bases). Germline CDR1 and CDR2: SQVTM and ANQGSEA. V was shortened by 4 bases and J by 3 bases, with 28 bases between the two germline ends. The CDR3 has 18 amino acids. This CDR3 reads CSVVGVFEGELKGYEQYF. The CDR3, as DNA: TGCAGCGTTGTAGGTGTATTCGAGGGGGAGTTAAAAGGCTACGAGCAGTACTTC.

For this clone: Other DNA sequences in this specimen translate into the identical CDR3. The chain joins TRBV29-1 to TRBJ2-2; D is possibly TRBD1 (5 bases). CDR1 and CDR2 from the germline V gene are SQVTM and ANQGSEA. Trimming left V 6 bases short and J 4 bases short, with 6 bases between. The CDR3 extends over 11 amino acids. Here the CDR3 reads CSVGVTGELFF. The CDR3 DNA sequence: TGCAGCGTAGGGGTCACCGGGGAGCTGTTTTTT.

In its sample, this clone was seen a few times. The rearrangement joins TRBV4-1 to TRBJ2-7, with a possible D match to TRBD2 (6 bases). The CDR3 consists of 13 residues. CDR1 is MGHRA, CDR2 YSYEKL, per germline. V was shortened by 3 bases and J by 0 bases, with 6 bases between the two germline ends. The CDR3 protein is CASSHSGSYEQYF. In DNA, the CDR3 is TGCGCCAGCAGCCATAGCGGCTCCTACGAGCAGTACTTC.

J is TRBJ1-1 and V is TRBV9; 10 positions agree with TRBD1. This CDR3 region has 14 residues. Germline V lookup: CDR1 SGDLS, CDR2 YYNGEE. The V segment lost 4 bases and the J segment 4 bases; nucleotides outside the gene matches: 4. CDR3 nucleotides: TGTGCCAGCAGCACGGGGACAGGGGCCACTGAAGCTTTCTTT. It translates to CASSTGTGATEAFF.

This clone turned up a few times. The J gene is TRBJ2-7, the V gene TRBV2, with D unclear. CDR1 is SNHLY and CDR2 is FYNNEI in the germline V gene. The V end was cut by 8 bases, the J end by 3 bases, with 8 bases between. The CDR3 covers 11 residues. The DNA of the CDR3 is TGTGCCAGCTCGCCGGTCTACGAGCAGTACTTC. It codes for CASSPVYEQYF.

The rearrangement uses TRBV9 and TRBJ2-3; 9 bases are shared with TRBD2. CDR3 length: 16 amino acids. V shed 3 bases, J shed 4 bases, and the junction held 9 bases outside the gene matches. CDR1 and CDR2 (germline): SGDLS, YYNGEE. CDR3 residues: CASSALAGVGADTQYF. CDR3 bases: TGTGCCAGCAGCGCCTTAGCGGGAGTGGGGGCAGATACGCAGTATTTT.

The chain carries TRBV6-6 and TRBJ1-1; unclear D gene. CDR1 is MNHNY and CDR2 is SVGAGI in the germline V gene (reference sequence). Deletions cut 4 bases from V and 4 bases from J, with 4 bases between. The CDR3 loop spans 11 amino acids. DNA for the CDR3: TGTGCCAGCAGTTTGGTCACTGAAGCTTTCTTT. It is translated as CASSLVTEAFF.

The J gene is TRBJ2-7, the V gene TRBV9; no firm D call. The V end lost 0 bases, the J end lost 0 bases, and 10 bases lay between the germline ends. Germline CDR1 reads SGDLS; CDR2 reads YYNGEE. The CDR3 loop spans 15 amino acids. For the CDR3, the DNA is TGTGCCAGCAGCGTAGGGGTTGGACCCTCCTACGAGCAGTACTTC. Encoded protein: CASSVGVGPSYEQYF.

The rearrangement joins TRBV27 to TRBJ2-7, with 11 nucleotides matching TRBD1. The CDR3 sequence is 14 residues long. From germline, CDR1 is MNHEY and CDR2 SMNVEV (reference sequence). V trimming: 3 bases; J trimming: 5 bases; junction bases outside the gene matches: 3. The CDR3 DNA reads TGTGCCAGCAGTTTGGGGACAGGGGGTAACGAGCAGTACTTC. As protein: CASSLGTGGNEQYF.

The CDR3 DNA follows: TGCAGCGTACCTCTCGTAGCGCCAGACTCCTACAATGAGCAGTTCTTC. Its protein is CSVPLVAPDSYNEQFF. The chain links TRBV29-1 to TRBJ2-1; possible D gene TRBD2, 5 bases. CDR3 length: 16 amino acids. The germline CDR1 and CDR2 sequences are SQVTM and ANQGSEA. V gave up 6 bases and J gave up 0 bases, with 18 bases separating them.

This clone was found a few times. This may be a read error, as it is one base from a much larger clone. The same CDR3 also results from other DNA sequences found in this sample. The chain uses TRBV13 and TRBJ2-1; TRBD2 is a possible D gene (5 bases). This CDR3 is 13 amino acids long. CDR1 is PRHDT and CDR2 is FYEKMQ in the germline V gene (reference sequence). The CDR3 sequence: CASSQEGSNEQFF. CDR3 sequence (DNA): TGCGCCAGCAGCCAAGAGGGTTCCAATGAGCAGTTCTTC.

The genes are TRBV29-1 and TRBJ2-4; weak D call: TRBD2 (6 bases). The V end was cut by 0 bases, the J end by 8 bases, with 17 bases between. Germline CDR1 and CDR2: SQVTM and ANQGSEA. There are 15 residues in the CDR3. Here the CDR3 reads CSVEEGRRGRDIQYF. The CDR3, as DNA: TGCAGCGTTGAAGAGGGGAGGAGAGGGAGAGACATTCAGTACTTC.

The gene calls are TRBV7-9 and TRBJ1-1; D ambiguous. Germline CDR1 reads SEHNR; CDR2 reads FQNEAQ (reference sequence). The ends were cut back, 5 bases at V and 4 bases at J, with 11 bases in the middle. The CDR3 sequence is 13 residues long. The CDR3 DNA reads TGTGCCAGCAGCGTTGGGTTGGGCACTGAAGCTTTCTTT. Protein: CASSVGLGTEAFF.